Shown below are 25 T cell receptor beta chains from a single sample sequenced in a study of T cells in Graves' hyperthyroidism and ophthalmopathy. RNA transcripts were the template for amplifying TCR beta CDR3 regions. First-round RT-PCR with HTBI primers amplified the TCR CDR3 region. From the multiplex PCR reads, TCRdb called clonotypes with MiXCR, one entry per CDR3 protein. The sample lists more than 500,000 distinct CDR3 sequences, roughly 15% occurring once. Sequencing was performed on blood. The receptors were sampled from a woman in her 30s with Graves' hyperthyroidism.

The gene calls are TRBV28 and TRBJ2-3; TRBD1 matches 7 bases. The V gene end was trimmed by 4 bases and the J gene end by 1 base; junction bases not matched to a gene: 11. From germline, CDR1 is MDHEN and CDR2 SYDVKM. The CDR3 loop spans 17 amino acids. CDR3 coding DNA: TGTGCCAGCAGTTCAACTAACAGGGGTGGGGGCACAGATACGCAGTATTTT. This sequence encodes CASSSTNRGGGTDTQYF.

This clonotype was observed many times. The chain employs TRBV20-1 and TRBJ2-7; no definite D call. There are 15 residues in the CDR3. V was clipped by 0 bases and J by 0 bases, with 12 bases between them. Germline-derived CDR1 and CDR2 are DFQATT and SNEGSKA (reference sequence). CDR3 amino acids: CSAREGKMSSYEQYF. The DNA for the CDR3 is TGCAGTGCTAGAGAAGGAAAGATGAGCTCCTACGAGCAGTACTTC.

This clonotype was observed many times. This sequence joins TRBV5-1 and TRBJ2-3; D may be TRBD2 (5 bases). The CDR3 consists of 14 residues. The V and J ends lost 5 bases and 0 bases respectively, with 10 bases between them. Germline loops: CDR1 SGHRS, CDR2 YFSETQ. The CDR3 DNA sequence: TGCGCCAGCAGTCGGGGAGCTAGCACAGATACGCAGTATTTT. Its protein is CASSRGASTDTQYF.

In its sample, this clonotype was seen many times. This chain joins TRBV12-5 and TRBJ2-5; maybe TRBD2 (7 bases). The CDR3 length is 15 residues. Trimming took 6 bases from V and 4 from J, leaving 18 bases between them. CDR1 LGHNT and CDR2 FRNRAP come from the germline V gene. The CDR3 DNA follows: TGTGCTAGTGGACTAATGGGGGGGCCTGGAGAGACCCAGTACTTC. Translating it yields CASGLMGGPGETQYF.

The chain links TRBV5-4 to TRBJ1-2, with D perhaps TRBD1 (5 bases). The CDR3 runs to 13 residues. Germline V gene lookup returns CDR1 SGHNT and CDR2 YYREEE (reference sequence). V lost 0 bases to trimming and J lost 7 bases, with 10 bases between them. DNA of the CDR3: TGTGCCAGCAGCTTGGGAGGGACCGTTGGCTACACCTTC. It specifies CASSLGGTVGYTF.

This clonotype was detected a few times. The CDR3 DNA sequence: TGTGCCACCAGCAGAGATCGGATAGCCAGCAATGAGCAGTTCTTC. Its translation is CATSRDRIASNEQFF. V is TRBV15 and J is TRBJ2-1; no reliable D call. The V gene's germline CDR1 is LNHNV and CDR2 YYDKDF (reference sequence). Trimming stripped 0 bases from V and 6 bases from J, with 12 bases between. This CDR3 has 15 amino acids.

This clonotype came up many times. The gene calls are TRBV7-6 and TRBJ1-2; TRBD1 aligns across 7 bases. Trimming removed 5 bases from V and 1 base from J; junction bases left unmatched: 10. Germline CDR1 and CDR2: SGHVS and FNYEAQ. The CDR3 contains 16 residues. The chain's CDR3 is CASSATPGQFNYGYTF. In DNA form, the CDR3 reads TGTGCCAGCAGCGCGACCCCGGGACAGTTTAACTATGGCTACACCTTC.

This clonotype was counted many times. The gene calls are TRBV7-3 and TRBJ2-1, with D possibly being TRBD2 (6 bases). This CDR3 region has 13 residues. The V and J ends lost 4 bases and 8 bases respectively, with 12 bases between them. Germline V gene sequence: CDR1 SGHTA, CDR2 FQGTGA. The CDR3 coding sequence is TGTGCCAGCAGCTCCTATGTAGCGGATGAGCAGTTCTTC. Protein: CASSSYVADEQFF.

Ten or more counts support this clonotype. The V gene is TRBV18, the J gene TRBJ1-1; D is perhaps TRBD1 (6 bases). This CDR3 spans 16 amino acids. Germline CDR1 reads KGHSH; CDR2 reads LQKENI. Trimming left V 6 bases short and J 1 base short, with 18 bases between. The CDR3 region has the DNA TGTGCCAGCTCGGGACAAGGCTCGAACGGGAACACTGAAGCTTTCTTT. It encodes CASSGQGSNGNTEAFF.

This clonotype occurred many times. The chain has TRBV7-3 and TRBJ2-3, with 11 bases identical to TRBD2. Trimming at V came to 8 bases and at J to 4 bases, leaving 5 bases not matched to a gene. There are 14 residues in the CDR3. Germline V gene data show CDR1 as SGHTA and CDR2 as FQGTGA. For the CDR3, the DNA is TGTGCCAGCGGGGCGGGACTAGCGGCAGATACGCAGTATTTT. It translates to CASGAGLAADTQYF.

At least ten counts were recorded for this clonotype. V usage is TRBV28 and J usage is TRBJ1-1; possible D gene TRBD1, 5 bases. The CDR3 length is 17 residues. Trimming removed 3 bases at V and 2 bases at J, with 19 bases between. The germline gives CDR1 MDHEN, CDR2 SYDVKM. The CDR3 DNA sequence: TGTGCCAGCAGTTTGTATAGGGCAACTTGGGACAACACTGAAGCTTTCTTT. Translation gives CASSLYRATWDNTEAFF.

Ten or more counts support this clonotype. V and J are TRBV7-2 and TRBJ2-7; perhaps D is TRBD1 or TRBD2 (5 bases each). The CDR3 is 15 amino acids. Germline CDR1 SGHTA, CDR2 FQGNSA. The V end lost 4 bases, the J end lost 2 bases, and 15 bases lay between the germline ends. Here the CDR3 reads CASSSMGEKPYEQYF. CDR3 DNA sequence: TGTGCCAGCAGCTCCATGGGGGAGAAACCCTACGAGCAGTACTTC.

This clonotype was detected ten times or more. This chain links TRBV20-1 with TRBJ1-2; no clear D gene. This CDR3 is built from 12 residues. Deletions cut 3 bases from V and 4 bases from J, with 9 bases between. Per germline, CDR1 DFQATT and CDR2 SNEGSKA (reference sequence). The chain's CDR3 is CSARGSGYGYTF. Here the CDR3 DNA reads TGCAGTGCTAGGGGTAGCGGCTATGGCTACACCTTC.

V is TRBV6-1 and J is TRBJ1-6; D is undetermined. V was shortened by 7 bases and J by 9 bases, with 16 bases between the two germline ends. The CDR3 contains 14 residues. Germline CDR1 MNHNS, CDR2 SASEGT. CDR3 protein: CASIHAGSRSPLHF. Here the CDR3 DNA reads TGTGCCAGCATCCACGCTGGGTCCCGTTCACCCCTCCACTTT.

This clonotype was found a few times. The chain has TRBV5-4 and TRBJ1-6; possible D gene TRBD1, 6 bases. The germline CDR1 and CDR2 sequences are SGHNT and YYREEE (reference sequence). CDR3 length: 14 amino acids. V was pared by 2 bases and J by 8 bases, with 11 bases between. CDR3 loop: CASSFDRLYSPLHF. The CDR3 nucleotides read TGTGCCAGCAGCTTCGACAGGCTCTATTCACCCCTCCACTTT.

This clonotype was seen repeatedly, ten times or more. The chain combines TRBV12-3 or TRBV12-4 with TRBJ1-3, with TRBD1 as a possible D gene (5 bases). V was trimmed by 3 bases and J by 2 bases, leaving 11 bases between them. The CDR3 runs 15 residues. This chain's CDR3 is CASSLSRATGNTIYF. For the CDR3, the DNA is TGTGCCAGCAGTTTGTCCAGGGCCACTGGAAACACCATATATTTT.

This clonotype has more than one count but fewer than ten. The genes are TRBV5-1 and TRBJ1-4; 9 bases agree with TRBD1. Germline V CDR1 and CDR2: SGHRS, YFSETQ. The V and J ends lost 3 bases and 8 bases, in that order; junction bases with no gene match: 8. The CDR3 totals 15 residues. CDR3 coding DNA: TGCGCCAGCAGCTGGAACGGGGACAGGGAAGAAAAACTGTTTTTT. Translating gives CASSWNGDREEKLFF.

Ten or more counts support this clonotype. The chain uses TRBV6-1 and TRBJ1-4; no firm D call. The germline V gene has CDR1 MNHNS and CDR2 SASEGT. The germline V and J ends were trimmed by 5 bases and 7 bases, with 20 bases remaining between them. CDR3 size: 16 residues. As DNA, the CDR3 is TGTGCCAGCAGTTATACTTCTTCGGGGTCGGGTGAAAAACTGTTTTTT. It yields the protein CASSYTSSGSGEKLFF.

This clonotype occurred a few times. The rearrangement links TRBV9 to TRBJ2-6; D gene unclear. The CDR3 is made up of 13 amino acids. Germline V gene data show CDR1 as SGDLS and CDR2 as YYNGEE. V lost 5 bases, J lost 2 bases, and 5 bases lay in between. The CDR3 DNA reads as TGTGCCAGCAGGGAGCCTGGGGCCAACGTCCTGACTTTC. It specifies CASREPGANVLTF.

Regarding this clonotype: Since a much larger clone is just one base distant, this may be a read error. The chain uses TRBV7-3 and TRBJ1-2, with D uncertain. V was shortened by 0 bases and J by 7 bases, with 9 bases between the two germline ends. Germline V CDR1 and CDR2: SGHTA, FQGTGA. This CDR3 is 13 amino acids long. CDR3 nucleotides: TGTGCCAGCAGCTTAACGCCGGTTTTTGGCTACACCTTC. It yields the protein CASSLTPVFGYTF.

This clonotype was observed a handful of times. This rearrangement joins TRBV2 to TRBJ2-3, with 8 bases matching TRBD2. Germline V gene lookup returns CDR1 SNHLY and CDR2 FYNNEI. V lost 10 bases and J lost 0; bases outside the gene matches: 6. The CDR3 length is 14 residues. CDR3 sequence: CANRASGSTDTQYF. DNA of the CDR3: TGTGCCAACAGGGCTAGCGGGAGCACAGATACGCAGTATTTT.

This clonotype was counted at least ten times. This sequence joins TRBV11-3 and TRBJ2-5, with D possibly TRBD2 on 6 matching bases. This CDR3 has 14 residues. The germline V gene encodes CDR1 SGHNT and CDR2 YENEEA. The ends were cut back, 2 bases at V and 0 bases at J, with 7 bases in the middle. CDR3 in DNA: TGTGCCAGCAGCTTACGGGGGTACCAAGAGACCCAGTACTTC. It is translated as CASSLRGYQETQYF.

The rearrangement links TRBV3-1 to TRBJ2-7; D is unresolved. Looked up from germline, CDR1 is LGHDT and CDR2 is YNNKEL (reference sequence). The CDR3 totals 19 residues. V lost 3 bases, J lost 4 bases, and 28 bases lay in between. The CDR3 loop reads CASSHMGSWGTPPRYEQYF. In DNA, the CDR3 is TGTGCCAGCAGCCATATGGGATCCTGGGGTACACCGCCCCGTTACGAGCAGTACTTC.

This clonotype was picked up many times. This rearrangement joins TRBV2 to TRBJ2-5; tentative D call: TRBD2 (6 bases). The ends were cut back, 4 bases at V and 1 base at J, with 7 bases in the middle. Germline V gene lookup returns CDR1 SNHLY and CDR2 FYNNEI. The CDR3 runs to 13 residues. The CDR3 spells CASSGEAQETQYF. The CDR3 DNA follows: TGTGCCAGCAGTGGGGAGGCCCAAGAGACCCAGTACTTC. The variable domain in full, with the rest retrieved from reference TRBV2 and TRBJ2-5, is EPEVTQTPSHQVTQMGQEVILRCVPISNHLYFYWYRQILGQKVEFLVSFYNNEISEKSEIFDDQFSVERPDGSNFTLKIRSTKLEDSAMYFCASSGEAQETQYFGPGTRLLVL.

This clonotype appeared a few times. J is TRBJ2-1 and V is TRBV9, with D possibly called TRBD1 or TRBD2 (5 bases each). The CDR3 spans 15 residues. Germline V gene data show CDR1 as SGDLS and CDR2 as YYNGEE. V was clipped by 0 bases and J by 5 bases, with 12 bases between them. The CDR3 bases are TGTGCCAGCAGCGTAGCAGGGAGTCCCGACAATGAGCAGTTCTTC. This gives the protein CASSVAGSPDNEQFF. Using reference TRBV9 and TRBJ2-1 for the parts outside the CDR3, the full variable domain is DSGVTQTPKHLITATGQRVTLRCSPRSGDLSVYWYQQSLDQGLQFLIQYYNGEERAKGNILERFSAQQFPDLHSELNLSSLELGDSALYFCASSVAGSPDNEQFFGPGTRLTVL.